This is a list of T cell receptor beta chains from one sample in a study of control samples from healthy donors and cancer patients. Profiled with immunoSEQ multiplex PCR; TCRdb holds only in-frame clones, not every one. The sample shows about 120,000 clones, over 90% of them seen only once. The sequenced material came from blood. These receptors were collected from a man younger than 45 in good health. The CDR3 runs from the conserved cysteine through the conserved F or W. The D gene is left open where the match is weak. Size values are once, few and many counts, or a class for expanded clones, and some rows have none.

D	V	size	J	DNA	CDR3
TRBD1	TRBV5-1	once	TRBJ1-1	TGCGCCAGCAGCCCCGGGACAGGGGGCCTATGGAACACTGAAGCTTTCTTT	CASSPGTGGLWNTEAFF
-	TRBV5-1	-	TRBJ2-5	TGCGCCAGCAGCTTCTCCCCAGGTCGGGCAGAGACCCAGTACTTC	CASSFSPGRAETQYF
-	TRBV28	-	TRBJ2-3	TGTGCCAGCAGGCTCGGGGGTGTCACAGATACGCAGTATTTT	CASRLGGVTDTQYF
TRBD2	TRBV4-2	-	TRBJ2-3	TGTGCCAGCAGCCAAGAGGCGGCTAGCGGGGGGCCCGCCGGCACGCAGTATTTT	CASSQEAASGGPAGTQYF
-	TRBV19	-	TRBJ2-5	TGTGCCAGTAGTCCCCGGGCCCAGATCCAAGAGACCCAGTACTTC	CASSPRAQIQETQYF
-	TRBV4-1	-	TRBJ1-1	TGCGCCAGCAGCCAAGAGCAGGGGAGGAACACTGAAGCTTTCTTT	CASSQEQGRNTEAFF
TRBD1	TRBV28	-	TRBJ2-2	TGTGCCAGCATTGGGACAGGGGTTAAGGAGCTGTTTTTT	CASIGTGVKELFF
-	TRBV5-1	-	TRBJ1-6	TGCGCCAGCAGCTTGATCGGCGGATCCCTGGAATCACCCCTCCACTTT	CASSLIGGSLESPLHF
TRBD1	TRBV18	-	TRBJ2-7	TGTGCCAGCTCACCACGGGACAGGGCACTATACGAGCAGTACTTC	CASSPRDRALYEQYF
-	TRBV7-9	-	TRBJ1-6	TGTGCCAGCAGTTCCGGGACCTCTAATTCACCCCTCCACTTT	CASSSGTSNSPLHF
-	TRBV4-1	-	TRBJ1-1	TGCGCCAGCAGCCAACCCGGGACGTGGAACACTGAAGCTTTCTTT	CASSQPGTWNTEAFF
-	TRBV5-1	-	TRBJ1-1	TGCGCCAGCAGCTTGGAGGGACGGGGAGCTTTCTTT	CASSLEGRGAFF
TRBD2	TRBV14	-	TRBJ2-2	TGTGCCAGCAGCCTTTCACTGGGACTAGCGGGTAATGCCCCCGGGGAGCTGTTTTTT	CASSLSLGLAGNAPGELFF
-	TRBV6-5	-	TRBJ1-2	TGTGCCAGCAGTTATCCCACCGGGGGGGGCTACACCTTC	CASSYPTGGGYTF
-	TRBV9	-	TRBJ1-1	TGTGCCAGCAGCGGAGCAGGGAACACTGAAGCTTTCTTT	CASSGAGNTEAFF
TRBD1	TRBV6-5	-	TRBJ1-2	TGTGCCAGCAGTTACTCCGGGACAGCTAACTATGGCTACACCTTC	CASSYSGTANYGYTF
-	TRBV5-4	-	TRBJ2-1	TGTGCCACGGGTGATCGTTCGAGCTCCTACAATGAGCAGTTCTTC	CATGDRSSSYNEQFF
-	TRBV21-1	-	TRBJ2-1	TGTGCCAGCAGCAAAAAACAGAACAATGAGCAGTTCTTC	CASSKKQNNEQFF
-	TRBV21-1	once	TRBJ1-2	TGTGCCAGCAGCAATAGGGTAGGCTATGGCTACACCTTC	CASSNRVGYGYTF
-	TRBV19	-	TRBJ2-2	TGTGCCAGTAGTCCTAGGAGGGGGACCGGGGAGCTGTTTTTT	CASSPRRGTGELFF
-	TRBV6-5	-	TRBJ1-1	TGTGCCAGCAGTTACTCCTTGGGGAACACTGAAGCTTTCTTT	CASSYSLGNTEAFF
TRBD1	TRBV5-4	-	TRBJ1-1	TGTGCCAGCAGTGTCTTAACAGGGGACACTGAAGCTTTCTTT	CASSVLTGDTEAFF
-	TRBV19	-	TRBJ1-1	TGTGCCAGTAGTGTAAGGGCGGGATGGGTCGTGACTGAAGCTTTCTTT	CASSVRAGWVVTEAFF
-	TRBV28	-	TRBJ1-2	TGTGCCAGCAGGCAACAGGGAGGCTATGGCTACACCTTC	CASRQQGGYGYTF
-	TRBV10-3	-	TRBJ2-6	TGTGCCATCAGTGAGGGACTTACTCACTCTGGGGCCAACGTCCTGACTTTC	CAISEGLTHSGANVLTF
-	TRBV2	-	TRBJ2-7	TGTGCCAGCAGCGGAACCAGCGTCAGCTCCTACGAGCAGTACTTC	CASSGTSVSSYEQYF
-	TRBV20-1	-	TRBJ1-2	TGCAGTGCTAGTGAGGCCCCTTTCTACACCTTC	CSASEAPFYTF
-	TRBV30	-	TRBJ1-5	TGTGCCTGGGGAACAGGGATTGGTCAGCCCCAGCATTTT	CAWGTGIGQPQHF